What follows are 10 T cell receptor beta chains derived from one specimen sequenced in a study of blood T cells in healthy people across ages. Alongside a J-beta primer mix, a sample-barcoded 5' primer served in a second PCR lasting about 7 to 12 cycles. TCRdb used MiXCR to reprocess the 5' RACE reads, holding one entry per CDR3 protein. The sample lists 650,000 to 1,000,000 distinct CDR3 sequences; roughly 46% were seen once. Material: blood. The receptors were sampled from a man older than 75 in good health.

This clonotype has just a few counts. The CDR3 spells CASSPGPTNEKLFF. In nucleotides, the CDR3 is TGTGCCAGCAGCCCGGGTCCAACTAATGAAAAACTGTTTTTT. The chain joins TRBV7-2 to TRBJ1-4; D remains unclear. The CDR3 covers 14 residues. Germline CDR1 and CDR2: SGHTA and FQGNSA. The V end lost 5 bases, the J end lost 0 bases, and 7 bases lay between the germline ends.

Concerning this clonotype itself: A much larger clonotype is one base distant, so this may be a read error. The J gene is TRBJ2-7, the V gene TRBV14, with TRBD1 matching over 9 bases. The germline CDR1 and CDR2 sequences are SGHDN and FVKESK. CDR3 size: 15 residues. After removal of 1 base from V and 6 bases from J, the junction contained 7 bases not matched to a gene. The CDR3 sequence: CASSQGTGVTCEQYF. CDR3 nucleotide sequence: TGTGCCAGCAGCCAAGGGACAGGGGTTACCTGCGAGCAGTACTTC.

The gene calls are TRBV7-6 and TRBJ2-7; the D is unclear. Germline V gene lookup returns CDR1 SGHVS and CDR2 FNYEAQ. The CDR3 consists of 15 residues. V was trimmed by 2 bases and J by 2 bases, leaving 13 bases between them. CDR3 in DNA: TGTGCCAGCAGCTTAAAAGGAGACGGTCCCTACGAGCAGTACTTC. This sequence encodes CASSLKGDGPYEQYF.

V is TRBV5-6 and J is TRBJ2-5; D possibly matches TRBD1 or TRBD2 (7 bases each). CDR1 and CDR2 from the germline V gene are SGHDT and YYEEEE. The CDR3 runs 15 residues. The V gene lost 1 base and the J gene lost 7 bases, with 17 bases spanning the gap. In DNA, the CDR3 is TGTGCCAGCAGCTTGCAGGGGGGGACTTTTGGGACCCAGTACTTC. It encodes CASSLQGGTFGTQYF.

The chain joins TRBV4-1 to TRBJ2-7; D unclear. V was pared by 3 bases and J by 2 bases, with 8 bases between. This CDR3 contains 13 residues. Germline CDR1 reads MGHRA; CDR2 reads YSYEKL. CDR3 DNA: TGCGCCAGCAGCCAGCCGGGTGCCTACGAGCAGTACTTC. It specifies CASSQPGAYEQYF.

This clonotype was observed a few times. The genes are TRBV5-1 and TRBJ2-1; unclear D gene. Trimming left V 2 bases short and J 8 bases short, with 14 bases between. This CDR3 has 14 amino acids. The germline gives CDR1 SGHRS, CDR2 YFSETQ. The DNA for the CDR3 is TGCGCCAGCAGCTTCACAGCAGGCCAGGATGAGCAGTTCTTC. Its translation: CASSFTAGQDEQFF.

This clonotype was seen at least ten times. The chain joins TRBV6-5 to TRBJ2-1; 7 bases are a match to TRBD2. The CDR3 consists of 14 residues. Germline lookup yields CDR1 MNHEY and CDR2 SVGAGI. V shed 5 bases and J 7 bases; nucleotides not matched to a gene: 8. CDR3 in amino acids: CASSLGLERNEQFF. The CDR3 nucleotides read TGTGCCAGCAGTCTCGGACTAGAGCGGAATGAGCAGTTCTTC.

The gene calls are TRBV20-1 and TRBJ2-7; TRBD2 might be the D (6 bases). Germline-derived CDR1 and CDR2 are DFQATT and SNEGSKA (reference sequence). CDR3 length: 13 residues. Between the trimmed V and J ends, which lost 2 bases and 6 bases, there was a span of 14 bases. The CDR3 DNA sequence: TGCAGTGCTAGACCACGACTAGATCGCGAGCAGTACTTC. This gives the protein CSARPRLDREQYF.

This chain links TRBV18 with TRBJ2-5, with D tentatively TRBD1 or TRBD2 (5 bases each). Germline V CDR1 and CDR2: KGHSH, LQKENI. The CDR3 loop spans 15 amino acids. V was pared by 5 bases and J by 1 base, with 14 bases between. The CDR3 nucleotides read TGTGCCAGCTCAAAATCCGGGACGGTCCAAGAGACCCAGTACTTC. Amino acid sequence: CASSKSGTVQETQYF.

This clonotype has a handful of counts. The V call is TRBV10-3, the J call TRBJ1-5, with D uncertain. V gave up 10 bases and J gave up 1 base, with 17 bases separating them. The CDR3 runs to 15 residues. Germline CDR1 ENHRY, CDR2 SYGVKD. This CDR3 is CASGKTGESNQPQHF. The CDR3 nucleotides read TGTGCCAGCGGTAAGACCGGGGAAAGCAATCAGCCCCAGCATTTT.